This T cell receptor beta chain originates from a study of CXCR3-negative and CXCR3-positive naive CD8 T cells. Whole-study findings and limits: Relative to CXCR3-negative naive cells, CXCR3-positive naive cells had more hydrophobic TRB CDR3s.

To note about this clonotype: What it recognizes is unknown.

The authors prepared UMI-labeled TRB cDNA libraries by 5' RACE. TCRdb reprocessed the 5' RACE reads, with one entry per CDR3 protein and no DNA. In total, the table holds 150,000 or so distinct CDR3 sequences. CDR3 length: 18 amino acids. In germline, CDR1 is SEHNR, CDR2 FQNEAQ (reference sequence). The sample consisted of naive CXCR3+ CD8+ T cells from blood. Subset defined: CD45RO-CCR7+CD27+CD95- naive CD8+ T cells expressing CXCR3 (TNR3+). The receptor was isolated from a human donor in good health. Some clones in this sample may be carry-over from other donors' samples. V usage is TRBV7-9 and J usage is TRBJ2-1. The CDR3 sequence: CASSSTVGDPYSYNEQFF.